The 30 T cell receptor beta chains below were found in one sample sequenced in a study of blood T cells in healthy people across ages (dated by TCRdb to 2014 to 2015). The library was built by means of 5' RACE. Sequencing was performed on an Illumina HiSeq 2500. A second about 7 to 12 cycle PCR used a sample-barcoded 5' primer and a J-beta primer mix. TCRdb handled the public reads itself, with Q25 trimming in fastp and clone calling in MiXCR, and kept productive beta chains. Rows with a matching CDR3 protein are joined into one entry that keeps the most common DNA and genes. In this sample the table shows some 1.7 million distinct CDR3 sequences, under 30% of which occur a single time. Of the sample, roughly 8.2% falls within the top ten clones. The sequencing input was blood. These receptors originate from a woman in her thirties in good health.

This clonotype was recorded at least ten times. CDR3 nucleotide sequence: TGTGCCAGCAGCTTAGCGAAATACGAGCAGTACTTC. As protein: CASSLAKYEQYF. V and J are TRBV7-2 and TRBJ2-7; D remains unclear. The CDR3 has 12 residues. Germline V gene sequence: CDR1 SGHTA, CDR2 FQGNSA. V was shortened by 0 bases and J by 4 bases, with 4 bases between the two germline ends.

This clonotype occurred many times. The chain combines TRBV7-2 with TRBJ1-2, with no clear D. The CDR3 loop spans 15 amino acids. Germline V gene data show CDR1 as SGHTA and CDR2 as FQGNSA. Trimming shortened V by 6 bases and J by 0 bases, and 14 bases separated the two germline ends. The chain's CDR3 is CASRYPPRANYGYTF. CDR3 DNA: TGTGCCAGCAGATATCCCCCGAGAGCTAACTATGGCTACACCTTC.

This clonotype showed up just a few times. This chain connects TRBV29-1 to TRBJ1-1; D gene uncertain. The V gene lost 3 bases and the J gene lost 3 bases, with 14 bases spanning the gap. The germline gives CDR1 SQVTM, CDR2 ANQGSEA. This CDR3 spans 14 amino acids. CDR3 coding DNA: TGCAGCGTTGACCCACAAACTAGGGACACTGAAGCTTTCTTT. Protein product: CSVDPQTRDTEAFF.

A word on this clonotype: A much larger clone is a single base away; this may be a read error. CDR3 nucleotides: TGTGCCAGCAGACAAAGCTCCGAATACGAGCAGTACTTC. Translating it yields CASRQSSEYEQYF. This chain uses TRBV7-2 with TRBJ2-7; D call uncertain. V was cut by 6 bases and J by 4 bases, with 13 bases left in between. Germline V gives CDR1 SGHTA, CDR2 FQGNSA. CDR3 length equals 13 residues.

This clonotype was seen just once. The conserved phenylalanine or tryptophan is not found at the CDR3 terminus, so this likely reflects a read error. This chain connects TRBV3-1 to TRBJ2-4, with 10 bases matching TRBD2. The J call is uncertain, as TRBJ2-7 better fits the DNA end. From germline, CDR1 is LGHDT and CDR2 YNNKEL (reference sequence). The CDR3 length is 16 residues. For the CDR3, the DNA is TGTGCCAGCAGCCTCCTACTAGCGGGAAAGAGTTACGAGCAGTACTGC. Translation: CASSLLLAGKSYEQYC.

This clonotype was counted a few times. The rearrangement links TRBV25-1 to TRBJ2-1; D is ambiguous. Germline loops: CDR1 MGHDK, CDR2 SYGVNS. This CDR3 spans 13 amino acids. Trimming removed 0 bases at V and 5 bases at J, with 5 bases between. The CDR3 is CASSEYMDNEQFF. CDR3 sequence (DNA): TGTGCCAGCAGTGAATATATGGACAATGAGCAGTTCTTC.

At least ten counts were recorded for this clonotype. The chain combines TRBV29-1 with TRBJ2-1; D ambiguous. Germline loops: CDR1 SQVTM, CDR2 ANQGSEA. Deletions cut 3 bases from V and 9 bases from J, with 18 bases between. The CDR3 length is 14 residues. The CDR3 region has the DNA TGCAGCGTTGAGCCCAGGACGCTTAAAGGTGAGCAGTTCTTC. It yields the protein CSVEPRTLKGEQFF.

This clonotype was seen a few times. The chain combines TRBV7-2 with TRBJ1-6; D perhaps matches TRBD1 (6 bases). The germline gives CDR1 SGHTA, CDR2 FQGNSA. Trimming cost V 5 bases and J 2 bases, with 16 bases left between them. This CDR3 has 17 residues. This CDR3 is CASSSQGRGAYNSPLHF. CDR3 nucleotides: TGTGCCAGCAGCAGCCAGGGGAGGGGCGCCTATAATTCACCCCTCCACTTT.

This clonotype has only a few counts. J is TRBJ2-4 and V is TRBV4-1; no clear D gene. CDR3 length equals 13 residues. Germline V CDR1 and CDR2: MGHRA, YSYEKL. Trimming took off 1 base at V and 13 bases at J, with 14 bases between the two ends. The CDR3 loop is CASSQGPGDKQYF. The CDR3 nucleotides read TGCGCCAGCAGCCAAGGTCCGGGTGACAAGCAGTACTTC.

This clonotype was detected a few times. V gene TRBV6-2 or TRBV6-3 combines with J gene TRBJ2-3, with 8 positions matching TRBD2. This CDR3 comprises 15 residues. The V gene end was trimmed by 2 bases and the J gene end by 5 bases; junction bases not matched to a gene: 6. CDR1 and CDR2 from the germline V gene are MNHEY and SVGEGT. For the CDR3, the DNA is TGTGCCAGCAGTTACCCAGCGGGAGTGGGAGATACGCAGTATTTT. Amino acids: CASSYPAGVGDTQYF.

This clonotype was observed a few times. CDR3 amino acids: CASSLWRGLANYGYTF. The CDR3 DNA sequence: TGTGCCAGCAGCCTTTGGAGAGGGCTGGCTAACTATGGCTACACCTTC. The rearrangement uses TRBV6-2 or TRBV6-3 and TRBJ1-2, with D hard to call. CDR1 MNHEY and CDR2 SVGEGT come from the germline V gene. This CDR3 spans 16 amino acids. With 6 bases removed from V and 0 bases from J, the gap between germline ends came to 17 bases.

This clonotype was detected only a few times. This chain joins TRBV10-3 and TRBJ1-4; no definite D call. The CDR3 covers 15 residues. The germline V gene encodes CDR1 ENHRY and CDR2 SYGVKD. Deletions cut 10 bases from V and 0 bases from J, with 15 bases between. The CDR3 DNA reads TGTGCCACGGGCCCCCTTGGTGCAACTAATGAAAAACTGTTTTTT. Encoded protein: CATGPLGATNEKLFF.

This clonotype was counted many times. The chain uses TRBV10-2 and TRBJ2-7; D gene ambiguous. Germline V gives CDR1 WSHSY, CDR2 SAAADI. This CDR3 spans 12 amino acids. The V gene lost 5 bases and the J gene lost 6 bases, with 11 bases spanning the gap. This CDR3 is CASSTPLGEQYF. The CDR3 DNA reads TGCGCCAGCAGTACGCCCTTGGGCGAGCAGTACTTC.

This clonotype showed up many times. The chain is built from TRBV28 and TRBJ1-6, with TRBD1 matching over 7 bases. CDR1 MDHEN and CDR2 SYDVKM come from the germline V gene. The CDR3 contains 14 residues. The V and J ends lost 5 bases and 7 bases, in that order; junction bases with no gene match: 5. The CDR3 bases are TGTGCCAGCAGTACCGGGACAGCAAATTCACCCCTCCACTTT. Translated: CASSTGTANSPLHF.

The gene calls are TRBV12-3 or TRBV12-4 and TRBJ2-4, with 7 bases lining up with TRBD1. The CDR3 totals 13 residues. Trimming cost V 4 bases and J 15 bases; bases outside gene matches: 12. CDR3 bases: TGTGCCAGCAGTTCATACCGGGACAGCGAGCGGTACTTC. This translates into CASSSYRDSERYF.

This clonotype was observed a few times. This rearrangement joins TRBV29-1 to TRBJ1-1; D gene ambiguous. The germline V and J ends were trimmed by 4 bases and 5 bases, with 11 bases remaining between them. Germline CDR1 reads SQVTM; CDR2 reads ANQGSEA. This CDR3 comprises 12 residues. This CDR3 reads CSVGPVGTEAFF. The DNA for the CDR3 is TGCAGCGTTGGTCCGGTGGGGACTGAAGCTTTCTTT.

The gene calls are TRBV18 and TRBJ1-5; D is unresolved. Trimming pared 2 bases from V and 6 bases from J, leaving 11 bases between. CDR1 is KGHSH, CDR2 LQKENI, per germline. This CDR3 contains 14 residues. The CDR3 DNA reads as TGTGCCAGCTCACCAAGCGGGGAAGGTCAGCCCCAGCATTTT. Its protein product is CASSPSGEGQPQHF.

V usage is TRBV19 and J usage is TRBJ2-4; D not resolved. The CDR3 runs to 13 residues. Germline V gene data show CDR1 as LNHDA and CDR2 as SQIVND (reference sequence). Between the trimmed V and J ends, which lost 8 bases and 13 bases, there was a span of 21 bases. The CDR3 region has the DNA TGTGCCAGTTCCAGAAGCTCCTACAATGAGCAGTACTTC. This sequence encodes CASSRSSYNEQYF.

The chain recombines TRBV6-1 with TRBJ2-3; perhaps TRBD1 as D (6 bases). The germline V gene encodes CDR1 MNHNS and CDR2 SASEGT. The germline V and J ends were trimmed by 6 bases and 5 bases, with 15 bases remaining between them. The length of the CDR3 is 14 residues. The chain's CDR3 is CASRTWGLGDTQYF. The CDR3 nucleotides read TGTGCCAGCAGGACGTGGGGGCTGGGAGATACGCAGTATTTT.

This clonotype occurred many times. This chain uses TRBV14 with TRBJ2-4, with TRBD2 matching 14 bases. The length of the CDR3 is 17 residues. The J segment lost 8 bases and the V segment lost 3 bases, leaving 9 bases of the junction unmatched. Germline-derived CDR1 and CDR2 are SGHDN and FVKESK. CDR3 loop: CASSHRLAGGPTDIQYF. CDR3 sequence (DNA): TGTGCCAGCAGCCATCGACTAGCGGGGGGGCCTACGGACATTCAGTACTTC. The entire variable domain, with the rest obtained from reference TRBV14 and TRBJ2-4, is as follows: EAGVTQFPSHSVIEKGQTVTLRCDPISGHDNLYWYRRVMGKEIKFLLHFVKESKQDESGMPNNRFLAERTGGTYSTLKVQPAELEDSGVYFCASSHRLAGGPTDIQYFGAGTRLSVL.

The gene calls are TRBV11-2 and TRBJ2-1; D gene ambiguous. Germline V lookup: CDR1 SGHAT, CDR2 FQNNGV. The length of the CDR3 is 14 residues. Trimming removed 5 bases at V and 8 bases at J, with 16 bases between. In DNA form, the CDR3 reads TGTGCCAGCAGCAGCGCCCCAGTTGGTTATGAGCAGTTCTTC. Translated, it gives CASSSAPVGYEQFF.

Comment on this clonotype: A junction end diverges from the germline sequence, so it may reflect a read error. This CDR3 is CASSVGGQGDSPPHF. The CDR3 DNA reads as TGTGCCAGCAGCGTAGGGGGACAGGGGGATTCACCCCCCCACTTT. The gene calls are TRBV9 and TRBJ1-6, with 11 bases aligning to TRBD1. Per the germline V gene, CDR1 is SGDLS and CDR2 is YYNGEE. The CDR3 has 15 residues.

Of note for this clonotype: Germline is not matched at one junction end, which may reflect a read error. The J gene is TRBJ2-7, the V gene TRBV6-6; 7 positions match TRBD1. The CDR3 is 16 residues long. The V gene's germline CDR1 is MNHNY and CDR2 SVGAGI (reference sequence). The CDR3 here is CASSPFSGTAMGEQCF. CDR3 in DNA: TGTGCCAGCAGTCCCTTCTCCGGGACAGCCATGGGCGAGCAGTGCTTC.

This clonotype showed up just a few times. This chain uses TRBV2 with TRBJ1-2, with 11 positions matching TRBD1. The V gene's germline CDR1 is SNHLY and CDR2 FYNNEI. This CDR3 is built from 14 residues. V lost 6 bases and J lost 7; bases outside the gene matches: 7. CDR3 nucleotides: TGTGCCAGCAGGGGGGGACAGGGGGAGTCTGGCTACACCTTC. It codes for CASRGGQGESGYTF.

The V gene is TRBV21-1, the J gene TRBJ2-1; the table's D call, TRBD1, was not checked against the DNA. TRBV21-1 is an annotated pseudogene. The CDR3 has 17 residues. DNA for the CDR3: TGTGCCAGCAGTCCCCTGCGGGTAGCGGGAGTCTACAATGAGCAGTTCTTC. It yields the protein CASSPLRVAGVYNEQFF.

This chain joins TRBV15 and TRBJ2-1; 9 bases are a match to TRBD2. CDR1 LNHNV and CDR2 YYDKDF come from the germline V gene (reference sequence). The CDR3 spans 18 residues. J gave up 3 bases and V 0 bases, and 9 bases lay outside the gene matches. CDR3 nucleotide sequence: TGTGCCACCAGCAGAGACCCCTTTGCAGCGGGAGGCTACAATGAGCAGTTCTTC. It is translated as CATSRDPFAAGGYNEQFF.

This chain links TRBV12-3 or TRBV12-4 with TRBJ1-4, with 12 bases identical to TRBD1. V shed 3 bases, J shed 4 bases, and the junction held 3 bases outside the gene matches. This CDR3 is built from 16 residues. In DNA form, the CDR3 reads TGTGCCAGCAGTTTGGGACAGGGGGCTAATAATGAAAAACTGTTTTTT. Translating it yields CASSLGQGANNEKLFF.

This chain uses TRBV11-2 with TRBJ1-2; D perhaps matches TRBD1 (5 bases). This CDR3 is 14 amino acids long. Germline CDR1 SGHAT, CDR2 FQNNGV. The V and J ends lost 5 bases and 7 bases respectively, with 17 bases between them. CDR3 bases: TGTGCCAGCAGCCACAACCCGGGAGGGGCTGGCTACACCTTC. Translating gives CASSHNPGGAGYTF.

The CDR3 region has the DNA TGTGCCACCAGCTGGGCGGACACAGATACGCAGTATTTT. Translated, it gives CATSWADTDTQYF. The chain links TRBV15 to TRBJ2-3; D call uncertain. V lost 5 bases and J 2 bases, leaving 8 bases between the germline ends. The CDR3 runs to 13 residues. Germline lookup yields CDR1 LNHNV and CDR2 YYDKDF (reference sequence).

The chain carries TRBV7-8 and TRBJ1-2, with 7 bases fitting TRBD1. Germline lookup yields CDR1 SGHVS and CDR2 FQNEAQ. V lost 5 bases, J lost 8 bases, and 14 bases stayed unmatched. The CDR3 runs 15 residues. The CDR3 reads CASSTPADRAFGYTF. For the CDR3, the DNA is TGTGCCAGCAGCACACCGGCAGACAGGGCATTCGGCTACACCTTC. Complete variable domain (other parts from reference TRBV7-8 and TRBJ1-2): GAGVSQSPRYKVAKRGQDVALRCDPISGHVSLFWYQQALGQGPEFLTYFQNEAQLDKSGLPSDRFFAERPEGSVSTLKIQRTQQEDSAVYLCASSTPADRAFGYTFGSGTRLTVV.